This is a list of T cell receptor beta chains from one sample in a study of cytomegalovirus exposure and HLA in healthy donors. Data came from immunoSEQ multiplex PCR; TCRdb stores just in-frame clones and leaves some out. The profile shows some 130,000 clones, roughly three quarters of them singletons. The sample was PBMCs. The receptor source for this set is a man younger than 40 in good health and CMV-seronegative. The CDR3 runs from the conserved cysteine through the conserved F or W. A D gene is named only where the DNA matches it firmly. Part of the rows lack a size; the others show once, few, many or a class for expanded clones.

clone_size j_call v_call d_call cdr3_aa cdr3_nt
. TRBJ1-2 TRBV5-1 . CASSLDRANYGYTF TGCGCCAGCAGCTTGGACAGGGCTAACTATGGCTACACCTTC
once TRBJ2-3 TRBV19 . CASSLGRGIDTQYF TGTGCCAGTTCCCTAGGGAGGGGGATTGATACGCAGTATTTT
. TRBJ2-7 TRBV27 TRBD2 CATGSGAGKSYEQYF TGTGCCACAGGGTCGGGAGCGGGAAAATCCTACGAGCAGTACTTC
few TRBJ2-1 TRBV19 . CASSEIGAKQFF TGTGCCAGTAGTGAGATCGGAGCTAAGCAGTTCTTC
. TRBJ2-7 TRBV7-2 TRBD2 CASSLAAGSGSVWYEQYF TGTGCCAGCAGCTTAGCGGCAGGGAGCGGGAGTGTCTGGTACGAGCAGTACTTC
. TRBJ1-4 TRBV5-6 . CASSLVGDPSTNEKLFF TGTGCCAGCAGCTTGGTCGGGGATCCGTCAACTAATGAAAAACTGTTTTTT
. TRBJ2-1 TRBV6-6 TRBD1 CASTVDRGSSYNEQFF TGTGCCAGCACCGTCGACAGGGGAAGCTCCTACAATGAGCAGTTCTTC
few TRBJ2-3 TRBV29-1 . CSVGRSLGTDTQYF TGCAGCGTTGGTCGGTCCCTAGGCACAGATACGCAGTATTTT
. TRBJ2-5 TRBV5-1 TRBD2 CASSLLAGGETQYF TGCGCCAGCAGCCTCTTAGCGGGAGGGGAGACCCAGTACTTC
once TRBJ2-7 TRBV27 TRBD2 CASSPLGLAGGEQYF TGTGCCAGCAGTCCCCTCGGACTAGCGGGAGGCGAGCAGTACTTC
. TRBJ2-3 TRBV4-2 TRBD2 CASSSWGEGPDTQYF TGTGCCAGCAGCTCTTGGGGGGAGGGCCCAGATACGCAGTATTTT
. TRBJ1-2 TRBV15 TRBD1 CATSRDPGQGGSYGYTF TGTGCCACCAGCAGAGACCCCGGACAGGGCGGCAGCTATGGCTACACCTTC
few TRBJ2-7 TRBV10-2 TRBD2 CASRAGTSGRSEQYF TGCGCCAGCAGGGCCGGGACTAGCGGGAGAAGCGAGCAGTACTTC
. TRBJ2-6 TRBV19 . CASSTQSGANVLTF TGTGCCAGTAGTACCCAATCTGGGGCCAACGTCCTGACTTTC
. TRBJ2-3 TRBV19 . CASSFGALGRYTQYF TGTGCCAGTAGTTTCGGAGCTCTTGGCCGCTATACGCAGTATTTT
. TRBJ2-5 TRBV9 TRBD2 CASSPRLAGGPGETQYF TGTGCCAGCAGCCCCCGACTAGCGGGAGGGCCCGGGGAGACCCAGTACTTC
. TRBJ1-1 TRBV30 . CASGRGSTEAFF TGTGCCTCTGGGCGGGGAAGCACTGAAGCTTTCTTT
. TRBJ1-4 TRBV7-9 TRBD1 CASSPEGARGEKLFF TGTGCCAGCAGCCCGGAGGGGGCGCGTGGTGAAAAACTGTTTTTT
. TRBJ2-7 TRBV19 TRBD2 CASSPYLAVYSYEQYF TGTGCCAGTAGCCCATATCTAGCGGTTTACTCCTACGAGCAGTACTTC
. TRBJ2-4 TRBV11-2 TRBD2 CASSSTRTSQNIQYF TGTGCCAGCAGCTCAACTCGGACTAGTCAGAACATTCAGTACTTC
few TRBJ1-1 TRBV7-9 . CASSPLGASSTEAFF TGTGCCAGCAGCCCCTTGGGGGCGTCTTCTACTGAAGCTTTCTTT
. TRBJ1-1 TRBV28 TRBD1 CASSAGGTSTEAFF TGTGCCAGCAGCGCAGGGGGGACAAGCACTGAAGCTTTCTTT
. TRBJ2-7 TRBV28 TRBD1 CASKSSGTAVSGEQYF TGTGCCAGCAAATCCTCCGGGACAGCAGTGTCGGGCGAGCAGTACTTC